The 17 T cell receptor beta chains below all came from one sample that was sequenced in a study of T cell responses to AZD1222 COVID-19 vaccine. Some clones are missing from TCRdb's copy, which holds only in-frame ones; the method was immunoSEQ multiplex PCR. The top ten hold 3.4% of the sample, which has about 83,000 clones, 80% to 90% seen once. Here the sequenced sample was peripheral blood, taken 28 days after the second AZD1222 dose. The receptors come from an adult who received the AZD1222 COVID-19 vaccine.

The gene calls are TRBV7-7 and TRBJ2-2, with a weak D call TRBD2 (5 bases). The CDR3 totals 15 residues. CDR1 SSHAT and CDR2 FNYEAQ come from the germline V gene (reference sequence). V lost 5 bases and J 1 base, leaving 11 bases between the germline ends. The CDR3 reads CASSRGRGNTGELFF. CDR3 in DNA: TGTGCCAGCAGCCGAGGTCGGGGGAACACCGGGGAGCTGTTTTTT.

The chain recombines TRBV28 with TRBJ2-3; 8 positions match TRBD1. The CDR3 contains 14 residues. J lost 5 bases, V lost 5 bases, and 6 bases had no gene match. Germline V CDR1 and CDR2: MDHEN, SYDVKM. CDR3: CASSQDRGGDTQYF. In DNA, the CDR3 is TGTGCCAGCAGTCAAGACAGGGGAGGAGATACGCAGTATTTT.

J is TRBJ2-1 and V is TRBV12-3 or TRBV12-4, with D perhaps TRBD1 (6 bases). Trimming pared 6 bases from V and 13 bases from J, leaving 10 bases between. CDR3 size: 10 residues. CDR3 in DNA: TGTGCCAGCAGGCGGACAGTCCAGTTCTTC. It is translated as CASRRTVQFF.

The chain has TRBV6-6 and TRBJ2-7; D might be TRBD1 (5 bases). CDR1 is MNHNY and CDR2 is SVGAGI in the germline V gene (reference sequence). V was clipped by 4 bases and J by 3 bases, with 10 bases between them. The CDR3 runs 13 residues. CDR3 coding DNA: TGTGCCAGCAGTTTTGACAGAATCTACGAGCAGTACTTC. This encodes CASSFDRIYEQYF.

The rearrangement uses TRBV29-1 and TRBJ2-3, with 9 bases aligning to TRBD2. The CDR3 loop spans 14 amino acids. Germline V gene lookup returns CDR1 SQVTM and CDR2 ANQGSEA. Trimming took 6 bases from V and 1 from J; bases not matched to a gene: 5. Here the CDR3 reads CSVSPSGGTDTQYF. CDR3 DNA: TGCAGCGTATCCCCTAGCGGGGGCACAGATACGCAGTATTTT.

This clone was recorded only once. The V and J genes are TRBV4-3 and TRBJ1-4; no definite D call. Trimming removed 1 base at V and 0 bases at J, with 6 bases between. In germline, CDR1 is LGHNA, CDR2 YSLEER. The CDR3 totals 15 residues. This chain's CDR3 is CASSQGRSTNEKLFF. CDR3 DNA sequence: TGCGCCAGCAGCCAAGGGAGGTCAACTAATGAAAAACTGTTTTTT.

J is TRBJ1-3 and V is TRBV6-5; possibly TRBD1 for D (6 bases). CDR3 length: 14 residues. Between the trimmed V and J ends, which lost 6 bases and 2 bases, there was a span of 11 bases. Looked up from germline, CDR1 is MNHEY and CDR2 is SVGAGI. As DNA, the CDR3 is TGTGCCAGCAGCTCGACAGGTCCTGGAAACACCATATATTTT. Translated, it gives CASSSTGPGNTIYF.

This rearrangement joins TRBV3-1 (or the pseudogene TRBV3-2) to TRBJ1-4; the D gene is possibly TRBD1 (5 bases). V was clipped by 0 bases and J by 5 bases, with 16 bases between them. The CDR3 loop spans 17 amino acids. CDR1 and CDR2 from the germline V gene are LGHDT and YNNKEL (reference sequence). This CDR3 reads CASSQDGGTSPNEKLFF. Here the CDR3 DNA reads TGTGCCAGCAGCCAAGATGGCGGGACCAGCCCAAATGAAAAACTGTTTTTT.

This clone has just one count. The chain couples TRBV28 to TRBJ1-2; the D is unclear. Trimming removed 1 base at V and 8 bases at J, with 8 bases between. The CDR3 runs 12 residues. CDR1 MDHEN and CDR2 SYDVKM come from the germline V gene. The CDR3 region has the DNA TGTGCCAGCAGTTTATACCCCGAGGGCTACACCTTC. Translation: CASSLYPEGYTF.

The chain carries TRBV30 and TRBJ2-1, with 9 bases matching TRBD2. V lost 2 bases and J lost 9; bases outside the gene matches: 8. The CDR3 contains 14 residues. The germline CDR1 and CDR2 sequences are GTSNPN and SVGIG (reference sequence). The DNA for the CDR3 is TGTGCCTGGAGTCATGGCGGGGGGGTCAGTGAGCAGTTCTTC. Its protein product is CAWSHGGGVSEQFF.

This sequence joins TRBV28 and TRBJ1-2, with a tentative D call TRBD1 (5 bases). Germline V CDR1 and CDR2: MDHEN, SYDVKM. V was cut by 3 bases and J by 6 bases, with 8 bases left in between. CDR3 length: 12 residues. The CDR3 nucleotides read TGTGCCAGCAGTTTGGGCAGGGATGGCTACACCTTC. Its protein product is CASSLGRDGYTF.

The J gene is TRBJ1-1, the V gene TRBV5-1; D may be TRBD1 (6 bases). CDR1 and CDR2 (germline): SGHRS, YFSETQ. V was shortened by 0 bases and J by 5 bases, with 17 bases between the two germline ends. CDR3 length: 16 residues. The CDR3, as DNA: TGCGCCAGCAGCTTGGCCGGGGGCAGGAGTGAGACTGAAGCTTTCTTT. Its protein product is CASSLAGGRSETEAFF.

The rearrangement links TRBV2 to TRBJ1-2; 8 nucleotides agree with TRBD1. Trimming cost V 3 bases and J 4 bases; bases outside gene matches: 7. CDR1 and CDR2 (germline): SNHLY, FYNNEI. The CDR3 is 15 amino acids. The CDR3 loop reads CASSEEGQAPYGYTF. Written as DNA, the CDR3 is TGTGCCAGCAGTGAGGAGGGACAGGCCCCCTATGGCTACACCTTC.

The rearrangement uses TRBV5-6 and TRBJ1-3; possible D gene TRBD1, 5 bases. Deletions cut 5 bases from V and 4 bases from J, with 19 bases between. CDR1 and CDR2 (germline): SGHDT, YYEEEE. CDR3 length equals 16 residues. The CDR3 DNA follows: TGTGCCAGCAGTCCCAAGGGAGGGACGACAGGAAACACCATATATTTT. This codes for CASSPKGGTTGNTIYF.

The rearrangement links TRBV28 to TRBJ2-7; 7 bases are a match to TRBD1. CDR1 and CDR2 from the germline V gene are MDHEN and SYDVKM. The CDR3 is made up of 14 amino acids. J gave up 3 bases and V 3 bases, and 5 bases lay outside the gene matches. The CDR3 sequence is CASSLYGDSYEQYF. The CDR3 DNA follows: TGTGCCAGCAGTTTGTACGGGGACAGCTACGAGCAGTACTTC.

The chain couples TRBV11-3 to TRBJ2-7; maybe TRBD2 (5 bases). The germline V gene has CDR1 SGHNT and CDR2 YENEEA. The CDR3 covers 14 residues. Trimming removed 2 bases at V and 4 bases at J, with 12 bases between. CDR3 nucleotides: TGTGCCAGCAGCTTATCGCCGACGGGGTACGAGCAGTACTTC. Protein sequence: CASSLSPTGYEQYF.

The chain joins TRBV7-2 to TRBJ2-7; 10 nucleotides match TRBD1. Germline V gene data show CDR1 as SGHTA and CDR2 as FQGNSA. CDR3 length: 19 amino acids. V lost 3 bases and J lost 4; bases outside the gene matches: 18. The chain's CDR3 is CASSFFLPGQGGIGYEQYF. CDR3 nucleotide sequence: TGTGCCAGCAGCTTTTTTCTCCCCGGACAGGGGGGTATCGGATACGAGCAGTACTTC.